This TCR beta chain derives from a study of T cell repertoires in cytomegalovirus infection. TCRdb fed the reads into MiXCR, producing one record per CDR3 protein. The data contain around 230,000 distinct CDR3 sequences, 6.5% of them singletons. In its sample, this clonotype was seen many times. With 8 bases clipped from V and 4 bases from J, the junction kept 9 bases outside the gene matches. Germline V gene sequence: CDR1 MDHEN, CDR2 SYDVKM. The CDR3 is 15 amino acids. The chain joins TRBV28 to TRBJ1-1, with TRBD1 matching 11 bases. The sequenced sample consisted of PBMCs. The receptor's source is a human donor in good health (CMV status not recorded). Some clones in this sample may be carry-over from other donors' samples. This CDR3 is CASRTGGLSSTEAFF. In nucleotides, the CDR3 is TGTGCCAGCCGGACAGGGGGCCTGTCGAGCACTGAAGCTTTCTTT. Full variable domain (rest looked up from reference TRBV28 and TRBJ1-1): DVKVTQSSRYLVKRTGEKVFLECVQDMDHENMFWYRQDPGLGLRLIYFSYDVKMKEKGDIPEGYSVSREKKERFSLILESASTNQTSMYLCASRTGGLSSTEAFFGQGTRLTVV.